This entry features one T cell receptor beta chain sequence. This clonotype was found once. Its specific antigen is unknown. At one end, the junction sequence differs from germline, possibly due to a read error. The entry originates in a study of T cell repertoires in aging, cancer and after chemotherapy (dated by TCRdb to the late 2010s). Notes on the research overall: The donors fell into six age groups ranging from 30 or younger to 70 or older, and each group had at least three individuals. In the hematological group, paired pre- and post-chemotherapy samples were obtained from chronic lymphocytic leukemia patients treated with fludarabine- or bendamustine-based regimens. The complete dataset included about 8.8 million TCR reads. To look at immunoaging and at how T cells reconstitute after chemotherapy, the study profiled TCR beta repertoires in peripheral blood from both healthy donors and cancer patients. A cohort of 220 or so cancer patients (94 with hematological and 124 with solid cancers) was assembled, and under 100 healthy donors were included as a reference group. General study outcomes and caveats: Declining TCR diversity with age in healthy donors was mainly explained by loss of richness; in cancer patients, loss of evenness also contributed. The authors noted that the repertoire data do not allow conclusions about immunological memory after chemotherapy. Compared with age-matched healthy donors, untreated patients with hematological or solid cancers had significantly lower TCR diversity and higher clonality in blood. Hematological cancer patients had infiltration of lymphoid organs, and this infiltration may itself impair thymic emigration or peripheral T cell expansion. In both cancer cohorts, the median generation probability rose over the chemotherapy interval, which suggests that the repertoire was reconstituted through rebound thymic output.

Genomic DNA extracted from peripheral blood, rather than sorted cells or RNA, was used as the source for amplification of TCR beta rearrangements. The CDR3 goes from the cysteine to the phenylalanine over 17 residues. CDR3 DNA is the only sequence kept; it has 51 bases, read in frame from the first base. CDR1 and CDR2 are read off the germline V gene as LGHNA and YNFKEQ. Rearranged TRB sequences spanning V, D and J segments were amplified in a multiplex touch-down PCR with a mixed TRB-A/B primer pool. Illumina adapters and sample indices were added to the amplicons in two consecutive PCR reactions performed with Phusion HS II polymerase. After gel purification with the NucleoSpin Gel and PCR Clean-up kit, the amplicons were checked using Qubit and an Agilent 2100 Bioanalyzer. Libraries were sequenced on an Illumina MiSeq using 600-cycle, single-indexed, paired-end runs. In the authors' own workflow: Processing of the TRB sequences was carried out with MiXCR versions 2.12 and 3.0.5. Each unique CDR3 nucleotide sequence counted as one clone, and only productive sequences with at least two reads were retained. The repertoire metrics were Shannon diversity, evenness, clonality (calculated as one minus evenness), and diversity profiles parameterized by alpha from 0 to 5. Generation probabilities of clones in paired pre- and post-chemotherapy samples were computed with the IGoR algorithm. Clones were called with MiXCR by TCRdb after fastp trimmed the public reads at Q25, and only in-frame beta chains were retained. Here each entry gathers all rows of one CDR3 protein and keeps the most common genes and DNA. The V and J calls, along with clone size, are taken from TCRdb and not from the paper's own processing. This sample holds roughly 7,500 distinct CDR3 sequences; approximately 31% were observed only once. 7% to 9.5% of the sample comes from the top ten.

The clonotype comes from a human donor with a blood cancer. The chain was built from TRBV4-2 and TRBJ1-4; 11 central nucleotides agree with TRBD1. The sequencing sample was made of blood. The CDR3 here reads CASSPGTGGLSNEKLFF. The nucleotides read TGCGCCAGCAGCCCCGGGACAGGGGGTTTGTCTAATGAAAAACTGTTTTTT.